The T cell receptor beta chain under discussion was sequenced for a study of cytomegalovirus exposure and HLA in healthy donors. Points from the study as a whole: What a later analysis showed was that several of the most significant clusters appeared linked to common viral pathogens.

Note on this clone: The antigen remains undetermined.

The CDR3 is made up of 13 amino acids. J was trimmed by 3 bases and V by 5 bases; bases with no gene match: 3. Germline CDR1 SGHTA, CDR2 FQGNSA. The PCR employed 60 Vbeta primers together with 13 Jbeta primers. As handled by the study authors: Among the unique TCR beta chains that a later analysis counted, about 81 million in all, 10 million to 11 million were shared. The data were produced by immunoSEQ multiplex PCR, yet TCRdb's version contains in-frame clones alone and is incomplete. V and J calls and clone size follow that table, whereas D and trimming were derived from the DNA. The repertoire consists of some 160,000 clones, with 75% to 90% occurring once and the leading ten covering roughly 1.8%.

The origin of this receptor is a woman younger than 30 in good health and CMV-seronegative. This chain connects TRBV7-2 to TRBJ2-5; 7 bases are a match to TRBD1. Sequenced material: PBMCs. The chain's CDR3 is CASSPGQEETQYF. CDR3 DNA: TGTGCCAGCAGCCCCGGACAGGAAGAGACCCAGTACTTC.